The present TCR beta chain was sequenced within a study of shared clonotypes between healthy human individuals. Study-wide context: Those who served as donors were a couple of women and three men between the ages of 18 and 49. The study used three CD4 naive, three CD4 memory, two CD8 naive and one CD8 memory plate per donor. Study-wide points: The small donor group covered limited genetic and exposure diversity.

A few counts support this clone. Its antigen is still unknown. Germline V gene lookup returns CDR1 SGHVS and CDR2 FNYEAQ. CDR3 length: 12 amino acids. There were only Caucasian adults among the donors, and all lived in Nashville, Tennessee. Sequencing was performed with immunoSEQ multiplex PCR; in TCRdb, only in-frame clones are kept and a portion is missing. The sample includes about 2.5 million clones, around 92% of them seen just once. The sequence came from a young man in good health. Some clones in this sample may be carry-over from other donors' samples. This chain uses TRBV7-6 with TRBJ2-7; 8 nucleotides line up with TRBD2. Material: naive CD4+ T cells from PBMCs. Subset denoted: CD45RA+ positively selected. The CDR3 loop is CARQRERYEQYF. As DNA, the CDR3 is TGTGCTCGACAGCGGGAGAGGTACGAGCAGTACTTC. The full variable domain, with the rest looked up from reference TRBV7-6 and TRBJ2-7, is GAGVSQSPRYKVTKRGQDVALRCDPISGHVSLYWYRQALGQGPEFLTYFNYEAQQDKSGLPNDRFSAERPEGSISTLTIQRTEQRDSAMYRCARQRERYEQYFGPGTRLTVT.